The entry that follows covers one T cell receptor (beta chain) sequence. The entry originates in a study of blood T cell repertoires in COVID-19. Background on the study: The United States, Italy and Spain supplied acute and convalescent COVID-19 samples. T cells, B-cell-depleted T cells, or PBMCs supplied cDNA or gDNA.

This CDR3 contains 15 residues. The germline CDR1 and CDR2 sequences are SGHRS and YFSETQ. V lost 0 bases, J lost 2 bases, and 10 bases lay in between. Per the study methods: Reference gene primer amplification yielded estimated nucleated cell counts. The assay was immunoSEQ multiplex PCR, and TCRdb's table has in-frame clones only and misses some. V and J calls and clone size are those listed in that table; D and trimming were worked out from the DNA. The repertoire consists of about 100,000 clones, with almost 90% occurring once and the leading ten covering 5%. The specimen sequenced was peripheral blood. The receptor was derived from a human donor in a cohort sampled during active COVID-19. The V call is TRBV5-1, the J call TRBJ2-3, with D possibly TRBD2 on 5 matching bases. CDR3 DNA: TGCGCCAGCAGCTTGGAGGCCGGGGACACAGATACGCAGTATTTT. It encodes CASSLEAGDTDTQYF.